A selection of T cell receptor beta chains follows, all from one sample in a study of blood T cell repertoires in COVID-19. Assay used: immunoSEQ multiplex PCR; TCRdb lists only in-frame clones, some missing. This table has over 150,000 clones, approximately 81% appearing once. The sample was peripheral blood. These receptors all come from a woman older than 75 with active or convalescent COVID-19. The CDR3 runs from the conserved cysteine through the conserved F or W. The D gene is left open where the match is weak. The size entry is marked missing in some rows and otherwise reads once, few, many or a size class.

v_gene	abundance	j_gene	d_gene	CDR3aa	CDR3nt
TRBV6-6	.	TRBJ1-5	.	CASSYEGAQHF	TGTGCCAGCAGTTACGAGGGGGCCCAGCATTTT
TRBV18	.	TRBJ2-1	TRBD2	CASSPSQGTRKFF	TGTGCCAGCTCACCGAGCCAGGGGACTAGGAAGTTCTTC
TRBV6-5	.	TRBJ1-1	TRBD1	CASRNPGQGKAFF	TGTGCCAGCAGAAATCCGGGACAGGGAAAAGCTTTCTTT
TRBV6-5	.	TRBJ2-5	TRBD2	CASRSSGSWQETQYF	TGTGCCAGCAGATCCAGCGGGAGTTGGCAAGAGACCCAGTACTTC
TRBV2	.	TRBJ2-1	TRBD2	CASRLGLADYNEQFF	TGTGCCAGCAGGTTAGGACTAGCCGATTACAATGAGCAGTTCTTC
TRBV6-5	.	TRBJ1-1	.	CASSPGGNTEAFF	TGTGCCAGCAGTCCCGGGGGGAACACTGAAGCTTTCTTT
TRBV27	.	TRBJ2-7	.	CASSLRAPGGVPYEQYF	TGTGCCAGCAGTTTAAGGGCCCCAGGAGGTGTCCCCTACGAGCAGTACTTC
TRBV19	.	TRBJ1-5	TRBD1	CASGTGKLQPQHF	TGTGCCAGTGGGACAGGCAAGCTTCAGCCCCAGCATTTT
TRBV14	.	TRBJ2-3	.	CASSQGLVTDTQYF	TGTGCCAGCAGCCAAGGGCTAGTCACAGATACGCAGTATTTT
TRBV6-4	.	TRBJ1-2	TRBD1	CASSATGEDGYTF	TGTGCCAGCAGCGCTACAGGGGAGGATGGCTACACCTTC
TRBV18	.	TRBJ1-5	TRBD1	CASSPDRGGQPQHF	TGTGCCAGCTCCCCCGACAGGGGAGGTCAGCCCCAGCATTTT
TRBV20-1	.	TRBJ2-7	TRBD2	CSASGASGNSYEQYF	TGCAGTGCTAGTGGGGCTAGCGGGAACTCCTACGAGCAGTACTTC
TRBV5-1	few	TRBJ1-1	.	CASSLTGEVNTEAFF	TGCGCCAGCAGCTTGACCGGGGAGGTGAACACTGAAGCTTTCTTT
TRBV5-4	.	TRBJ2-7	.	CASSWASGSEQYF	TGTGCCAGCAGCTGGGCCAGCGGCTCCGAGCAGTACTTC
TRBV2	once	TRBJ2-4	.	CASSELRPGENIQYF	TGTGCCAGCAGTGAACTCCGACCGGGGGAGAACATTCAGTACTTC
TRBV3-1/TRBV3-2	.	TRBJ2-1	TRBD1	CASSGDSWFF	TGTGCCAGCAGCGGGGACAGTTGGTTCTTC
TRBV2	few	TRBJ2-1	TRBD2	CASKSSGVNNEQFF	TGTGCCAGCAAGTCTAGCGGGGTGAACAATGAGCAGTTCTTC
TRBV25-1	.	TRBJ2-1	TRBD2	CASSDLGTSGYNEQFF	TGTGCCAGCAGTGATCTTGGGACTAGCGGGTACAATGAGCAGTTCTTC
TRBV9	.	TRBJ2-1	TRBD1	CASSRGQGTNEQFF	TGTGCCAGCAGCCGGGGACAGGGTACCAATGAGCAGTTCTTC
TRBV6-5	once	TRBJ2-3	.	CASNQGFTSTDTQYF	TGTGCCAGCAACCAGGGCTTTACTAGCACAGATACGCAGTATTTT
TRBV6-2/TRBV6-3	.	TRBJ2-6	.	CASSSTSSSGANVLTF	TGTGCCAGCAGTTCGACTTCAAGCTCTGGGGCCAACGTCCTGACTTTC
TRBV5-1	.	TRBJ2-3	.	CASSGYTAGLTDTQYF	TGCGCCAGCAGCGGATACACGGCAGGACTCACAGATACGCAGTATTTT
TRBV7-9	.	TRBJ1-6	.	CASSFSSSYNSPLHF	TGTGCCAGCAGCTTTTCCAGCTCCTATAATTCACCCCTCCACTTT